This passage covers 21 T cell receptor beta chains from one sample sequenced in a study of CD8 T cells in ankylosing spondylitis. TCRdb itself ran the 5' RACE reads through MiXCR, one entry per CDR3 protein. The table includes some 37,000 distinct CDR3 sequences, over 10% detected once. The sample consisted of synovial fluid, either unsorted or a sorted T cell fraction (not recorded which). These receptors were taken from a male donor with ankylosing spondylitis.

This clonotype was counted a few times. The rearrangement links TRBV2 to TRBJ2-3; 15 bases map to TRBD2. V trimming: 1 base; J trimming: 1 base; junction bases outside the gene matches: 3. This CDR3 comprises 18 residues. Looked up from germline, CDR1 is SNHLY and CDR2 is FYNNEI. This CDR3 is CASSEGGLAGGRTDTQYF. The CDR3 nucleotides are TGTGCCAGCAGTGAAGGGGGACTAGCGGGAGGCCGCACAGATACGCAGTATTTT.

The V gene is TRBV27, the J gene TRBJ2-7; D unresolved. V lost 6 bases to trimming and J lost 3 bases, with 21 bases between them. Germline V lookup: CDR1 MNHEY, CDR2 SMNVEV (reference sequence). The CDR3 has 16 amino acids. DNA of the CDR3: TGTGCCAGCAGCACGACCTGGCGATGGGCTTACTACGAGCAGTACTTC. This gives the protein CASSTTWRWAYYEQYF.

The rearrangement uses TRBV4-1 and TRBJ2-5; 7 nucleotides align to TRBD2. Germline values: CDR1 MGHRA, CDR2 YSYEKL. The CDR3 is made up of 15 amino acids. The trim removed 4 bases at V and 5 bases at J, leaving 10 bases unmatched. The CDR3 coding sequence is TGCGCCAGCAGCCCCAAGGGTAGCGGGCTCGAGACCCAGTACTTC. The encoded protein is CASSPKGSGLETQYF.

V usage is TRBV28 and J usage is TRBJ2-3; 7 bases match TRBD2. Germline V gives CDR1 MDHEN, CDR2 SYDVKM. The length of the CDR3 is 16 residues. V lost 1 base and J lost 3; bases outside the gene matches: 7. DNA of the CDR3: TGTGCCAGCAGTTTATTGGCGGGAGAGGGGACAGATACGCAGTATTTT. It yields the protein CASSLLAGEGTDTQYF.

This clonotype was seen many times. V gene TRBV7-2 combines with J gene TRBJ2-3; 15 bases align to TRBD2. The CDR3 is made up of 16 amino acids. V shed 1 base, J shed 4 bases, and the junction held 0 bases outside the gene matches. Germline V lookup: CDR1 SGHTA, CDR2 FQGNSA. CDR3 nucleotides: TGTGCCAGCAGCTTAGGGACTAGCGGGGGGGCAGATACGCAGTATTTT. As protein: CASSLGTSGGADTQYF. Full variable domain (missing parts from reference TRBV7-2 and TRBJ2-3): GAGVSQSPSNKVTEKGKDVELRCDPISGHTALYWYRQSLGQGLEFLIYFQGNSAPDKSGLPSDRFSAERTGGSVSTLTIQRTQQEDSAVYLCASSLGTSGGADTQYFGPGTRLTVL.

J is TRBJ2-3 and V is TRBV20-1, with TRBD2 as a possible D gene (5 bases). The CDR3 has 15 residues. V was pared by 6 bases and J by 0 bases, with 16 bases between. Germline-derived CDR1 and CDR2 are DFQATT and SNEGSKA (reference sequence). CDR3 sequence (DNA): TGCAGTGCCCCGAGACGGGGAGCTAGCACAGATACGCAGTATTTT. Its protein is CSAPRRGASTDTQYF.

The rearrangement uses TRBV7-9 and TRBJ1-1, with a possible D match to TRBD1 (6 bases). This CDR3 has 15 amino acids. Trimming stripped 1 base from V and 0 bases from J, with 9 bases between. The germline CDR1 and CDR2 sequences are SEHNR and FQNEAQ (reference sequence). The CDR3 nucleotides read TGTGCCAGCAGCTTAGGGGAGGGGGTGAACACTGAAGCTTTCTTT. Amino acids: CASSLGEGVNTEAFF.

This clonotype was found a few times. The V gene is TRBV3-1, the J gene TRBJ2-7; D could derive from TRBD1 or TRBD2 (5 bases each). CDR1 and CDR2 (germline): LGHDT, YNNKEL (reference sequence). V gave up 0 bases and J gave up 0 bases, with 15 bases separating them. This CDR3 contains 17 residues. CDR3: CASSQDTVGDDSYEQYF. The CDR3 DNA is TGTGCCAGCAGCCAAGATACGGTAGGGGACGACTCCTACGAGCAGTACTTC.

The chain carries TRBV6-5 and TRBJ2-2, with D tentatively TRBD1 or TRBD2 (6 bases each). The CDR3 runs 15 residues. V dropped 2 bases and J dropped 4 bases, with 11 bases sitting between them. Germline V gene sequence: CDR1 MNHEY, CDR2 SVGAGI. This CDR3 is CASSYGGPATGELFF. The DNA for the CDR3 is TGTGCCAGCAGTTACGGGGGGCCGGCCACCGGGGAGCTGTTTTTT.

The chain is built from TRBV10-3 and TRBJ2-1; D remains ambiguous. The CDR3 has 14 residues. V shed 0 bases and J shed 6 bases, with 9 bases lying between them. Germline V gene lookup returns CDR1 ENHRY and CDR2 SYGVKD. The CDR3 is CAISESSALNEQFF. The CDR3 DNA follows: TGTGCCATCAGTGAGTCTTCAGCCCTCAATGAGCAGTTCTTC.

In this sample, this clonotype turned up once. V gene TRBV4-1 combines with J gene TRBJ2-3, with D maybe TRBD1 (5 bases). V dropped 4 bases and J dropped 4 bases, with 21 bases sitting between them. CDR3 length: 17 amino acids. CDR1 MGHRA and CDR2 YSYEKL come from the germline V gene. In DNA form, the CDR3 reads TGCGCCAGCAGCCCCTTCGGGCAGGGAAGGTTGTCAGATACGCAGTATTTT. It yields the protein CASSPFGQGRLSDTQYF.

The V and J genes are TRBV6-6 and TRBJ2-4, with D uncertain. Per germline, CDR1 MNHNY and CDR2 SVGAGI (reference sequence). The V end lost 7 bases, the J end lost 8 bases, and 9 bases lay between the germline ends. The CDR3 sequence is 11 residues long. The CDR3 here is CASTQKDIQYF. CDR3 sequence (DNA): TGTGCCAGCACTCAGAAAGACATTCAGTACTTC.

This chain connects TRBV6-2 or TRBV6-3 to TRBJ2-3; maybe TRBD2 (6 bases). Germline CDR1 and CDR2: MNHEY and SVGEGT. The CDR3 has 15 amino acids. Between the trimmed V and J ends, which lost 6 bases and 2 bases, there was a span of 15 bases. CDR3 in amino acids: CASSPGVADTDTQYF. The CDR3 bases are TGTGCCAGCAGCCCCGGAGTAGCGGACACAGATACGCAGTATTTT.

This clonotype was detected only a few times. The chain joins TRBV28 to TRBJ1-2; D gene uncertain. Trimming left V 2 bases short and J 3 bases short, with 7 bases between. The CDR3 extends over 13 amino acids. Germline CDR1 is MDHEN and CDR2 is SYDVKM. The CDR3 region has the DNA TGTGCCAGCAGTTTAATGGCGGACTATGGCTACACCTTC. This codes for CASSLMADYGYTF.

This chain uses TRBV24-1 with TRBJ2-3; no clear D gene. V was cut by 1 base and J by 10 bases, with 14 bases left in between. Germline CDR1 KGHDR, CDR2 SFDVKD. The CDR3 consists of 14 residues. CDR3 DNA sequence: TGTGCCACCAGTGATTTACAGTCCTCCCGGGCGCAGTATTTT. Its translation is CATSDLQSSRAQYF.

The chain joins TRBV24-1 to TRBJ2-1; either TRBD1 or TRBD2 may supply D (6 bases each). V lost 9 bases to trimming and J lost 4 bases, with 15 bases between them. The CDR3 length is 14 residues. Germline CDR1 KGHDR, CDR2 SFDVKD. CDR3 protein: CATSNTGAYNEQFF. The CDR3 DNA is TGTGCCACCTCCAACACGGGGGCGTACAATGAGCAGTTCTTC.

This clonotype is categorized as medium-sized (0.01 to 0.1%). The DNA for the CDR3 is TGTGCCAGCAGCGTAGTCTCTGGGGGGGAGCTGTTTTTT. Amino acid sequence: CASSVVSGGELFF. The genes are TRBV9 and TRBJ2-2; D is unclear. The CDR3 spans 13 residues. The V and J ends lost 0 bases and 8 bases respectively, with 8 bases between them. Germline V CDR1 and CDR2: SGDLS, YYNGEE.

This clonotype turned up a few times. The chain joins TRBV18 to TRBJ2-7, with D tentatively TRBD2 (6 bases). Germline values: CDR1 KGHSH, CDR2 LQKENI. The CDR3 is made up of 13 amino acids. V lost 6 bases and J lost 3, with 12 bases in between. The CDR3 is CASSPGVDYEQYF. The CDR3 nucleotides are TGTGCCAGCTCTCCGGGGGTGGACTACGAGCAGTACTTC. The full variable domain, its missing parts supplied by reference TRBV18 and TRBJ2-7, is NAGVMQNPRHLVRRRGQEARLRCSPMKGHSHVYWYRQLPEEGLKFMVYLQKENIIDESGMPKERFSAEFPKEGPSILRIQQVVRGDSAAYFCASSPGVDYEQYFGPGTRLTVT.

The genes are TRBV7-9 and TRBJ2-5, with TRBD2 matching over 12 bases. The CDR3 extends over 17 amino acids. J gave up 4 bases and V 1 base, and 7 bases lay outside the gene matches. Germline V gives CDR1 SEHNR, CDR2 FQNEAQ (reference sequence). The DNA of the CDR3 is TGTGCCAGCAGCTTAGGAACCGTACTAGCGGGAGGAGAGACCCAGTACTTC. This codes for CASSLGTVLAGGETQYF.

This clonotype was found many times. The chain uses TRBV9 and TRBJ2-1; 9 bases are a match to TRBD1. Looked up from germline, CDR1 is SGDLS and CDR2 is YYNGEE. Trimming cost V 3 bases and J 7 bases; bases outside gene matches: 8. The CDR3 is made up of 15 amino acids. CDR3 loop: CASSGSGTGRNEQFF. In DNA form, the CDR3 reads TGTGCCAGCAGCGGCTCCGGGACAGGGAGGAATGAGCAGTTCTTC.

The chain joins TRBV6-1 to TRBJ2-1; 7 positions match TRBD2. The germline gives CDR1 MNHNS, CDR2 SASEGT. With V trimmed by 7 bases and J by 6 bases, 9 bases remained unmatched. The CDR3 is 14 residues long. The CDR3 reads CASTTGSGPNEQFF. Here the CDR3 DNA reads TGTGCCAGCACTACGGGTAGCGGGCCCAATGAGCAGTTCTTC.